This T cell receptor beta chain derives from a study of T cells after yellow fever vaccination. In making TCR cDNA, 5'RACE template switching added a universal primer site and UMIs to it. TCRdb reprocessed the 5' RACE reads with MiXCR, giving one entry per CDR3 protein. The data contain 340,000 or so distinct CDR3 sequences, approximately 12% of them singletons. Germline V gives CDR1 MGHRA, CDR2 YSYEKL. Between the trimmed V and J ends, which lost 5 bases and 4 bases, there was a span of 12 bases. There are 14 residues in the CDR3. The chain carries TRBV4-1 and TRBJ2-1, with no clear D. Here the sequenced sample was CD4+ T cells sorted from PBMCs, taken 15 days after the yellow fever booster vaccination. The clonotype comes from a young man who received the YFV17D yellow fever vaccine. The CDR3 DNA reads TGCGCCAGCAGCTCCCCCCTAGGGTACAATGAGCAGTTCTTC. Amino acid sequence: CASSSPLGYNEQFF.